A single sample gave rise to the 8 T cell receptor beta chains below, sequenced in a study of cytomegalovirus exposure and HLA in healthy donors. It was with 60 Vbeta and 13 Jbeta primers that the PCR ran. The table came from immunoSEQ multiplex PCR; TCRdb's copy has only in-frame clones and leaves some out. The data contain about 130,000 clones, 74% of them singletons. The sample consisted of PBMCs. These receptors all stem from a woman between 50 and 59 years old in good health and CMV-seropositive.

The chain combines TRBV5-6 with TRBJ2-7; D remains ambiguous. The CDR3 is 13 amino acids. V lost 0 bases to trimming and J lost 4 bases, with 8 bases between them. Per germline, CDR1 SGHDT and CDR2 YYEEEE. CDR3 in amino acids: CASSLGSLYEQYF. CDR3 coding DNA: TGTGCCAGCAGCTTGGGGTCCCTATACGAGCAGTACTTC.

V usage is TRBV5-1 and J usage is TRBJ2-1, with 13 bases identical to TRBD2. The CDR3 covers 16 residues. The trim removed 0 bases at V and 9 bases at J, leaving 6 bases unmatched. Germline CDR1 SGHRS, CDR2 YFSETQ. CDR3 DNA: TGCGCCAGCAGCTTGGGACTAGCGGGGGGCAGGGGTGAGCAGTTCTTC. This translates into CASSLGLAGGRGEQFF.

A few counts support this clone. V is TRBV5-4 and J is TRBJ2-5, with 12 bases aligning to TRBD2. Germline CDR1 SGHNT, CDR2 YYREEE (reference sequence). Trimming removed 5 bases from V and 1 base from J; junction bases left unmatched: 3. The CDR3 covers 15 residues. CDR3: CASSASGGVQETQYF. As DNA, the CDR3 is TGTGCCAGCAGTGCTAGCGGGGGGGTCCAAGAGACCCAGTACTTC.

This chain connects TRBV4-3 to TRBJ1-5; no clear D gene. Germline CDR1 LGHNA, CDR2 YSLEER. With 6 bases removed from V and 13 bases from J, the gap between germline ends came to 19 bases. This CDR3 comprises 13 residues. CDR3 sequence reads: CASSLDLERGQHF. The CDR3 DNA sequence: TGCGCCAGCAGTCTCGACCTGGAGAGAGGTCAGCATTTT.

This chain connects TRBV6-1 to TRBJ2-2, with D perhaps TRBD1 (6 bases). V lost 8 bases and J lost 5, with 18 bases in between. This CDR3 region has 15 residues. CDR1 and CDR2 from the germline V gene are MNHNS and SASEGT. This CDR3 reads CASGSDSLFTGELFF. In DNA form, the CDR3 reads TGTGCCAGCGGGTCGGACAGTCTTTTTACCGGGGAGCTGTTTTTT.

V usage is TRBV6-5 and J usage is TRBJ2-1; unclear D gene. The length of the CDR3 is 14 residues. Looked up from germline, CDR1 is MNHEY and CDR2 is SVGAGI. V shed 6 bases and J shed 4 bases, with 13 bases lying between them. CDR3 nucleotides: TGTGCCAGCAGCCAACTGACACCTTACAATGAGCAGTTCTTC. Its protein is CASSQLTPYNEQFF.

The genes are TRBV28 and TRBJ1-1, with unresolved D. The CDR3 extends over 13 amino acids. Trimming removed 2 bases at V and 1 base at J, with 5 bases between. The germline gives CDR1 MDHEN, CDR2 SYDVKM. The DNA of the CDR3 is TGTGCCAGCAGTTTACCCCGGAACACTGAAGCTTTCTTT. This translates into CASSLPRNTEAFF.

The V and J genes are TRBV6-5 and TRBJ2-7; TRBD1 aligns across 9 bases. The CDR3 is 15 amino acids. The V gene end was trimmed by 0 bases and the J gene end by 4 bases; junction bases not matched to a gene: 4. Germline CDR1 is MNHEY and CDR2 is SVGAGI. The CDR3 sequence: CASSYSRDREYEQYF. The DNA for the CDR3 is TGTGCCAGCAGTTACTCGAGGGACAGGGAGTACGAGCAGTACTTC.